These 10 T cell receptor beta chains came from one sample sequenced in a study of blood T cell repertoires in COVID-19. Using immunoSEQ multiplex PCR, the repertoire was profiled, and TCRdb retains in-frame clones only, with some absent. The table lists approximately 150,000 clones, roughly 86% of them singletons. Sequenced: peripheral blood. The receptors were sampled from a woman aged 45-60 years with acute or convalescent COVID-19.

This clone was seen a single time. The gene calls are TRBV7-9 and TRBJ1-2; D remains ambiguous. This CDR3 comprises 14 residues. V gave up 4 bases and J gave up 3 bases, with 12 bases separating them. The germline gives CDR1 SEHNR, CDR2 FQNEAQ (reference sequence). The CDR3 spells CASSYIGQHYGYTF. CDR3 nucleotides: TGTGCCAGCAGCTATATTGGGCAGCACTATGGCTACACCTTC.

There are a few counts of this clone. The chain employs TRBV6-6 and TRBJ1-1; 8 bases line up with TRBD1. This CDR3 spans 16 amino acids. CDR1 and CDR2 from the germline V gene are MNHNY and SVGAGI (reference sequence). V lost 8 bases, J lost 1 base, and 12 bases stayed unmatched. This CDR3 is CASRTGQGRGNTEAFF. The CDR3, as DNA: TGTGCCAGCCGGACTGGACAGGGACGTGGGAACACTGAAGCTTTCTTT.

A word on this clone: A read error may produce the germline difference seen at one junction end. This chain links TRBV11-2 with TRBJ1-2; D unclear. The CDR3 contains 11 residues. CDR1 and CDR2 from the germline V gene are SGHAT and FQNNGV. The CDR3 DNA reads TGTGCCAGCAGCTTAAATTATGGCTGCACCTTC. It specifies CASSLNYGCTF.

The J gene is TRBJ2-3, the V gene TRBV2, with a tentative D call TRBD2 (6 bases). V was cut by 4 bases and J by 4 bases, with 9 bases left in between. CDR3 length: 13 amino acids. Looked up from germline, CDR1 is SNHLY and CDR2 is FYNNEI. The CDR3 protein is CASSGLVADTQYF. CDR3 coding DNA: TGTGCCAGCAGTGGACTAGTCGCAGATACGCAGTATTTT.

The chain carries TRBV6-2 or TRBV6-3 and TRBJ2-5, with 15 bases that match TRBD2. The V and J ends lost 0 bases and 6 bases, in that order; junction bases with no gene match: 2. CDR1 is MNHEY and CDR2 is SVGEGT in the germline V gene. The CDR3 sequence is 16 residues long. The CDR3 is CASSYSGTSGRKTQYF. CDR3 nucleotide sequence: TGTGCCAGCAGTTACTCCGGGACTAGCGGGAGGAAGACCCAGTACTTC.

This chain uses TRBV28 with TRBJ1-5, with 10 bases lining up with TRBD1. Trimming at V came to 6 bases and at J to 7 bases, leaving 9 bases not matched to a gene. The CDR3 contains 15 residues. CDR1 is MDHEN, CDR2 SYDVKM, per germline. The CDR3 coding sequence is TGTGCCAGCAGAGGAGACAGGGGGCATAGGCAGCCCCAGCATTTT. Translation: CASRGDRGHRQPQHF.

The V gene is TRBV7-9, the J gene TRBJ2-4; a weak D match, TRBD1 (6 bases). The germline CDR1 and CDR2 sequences are SEHNR and FQNEAQ (reference sequence). The length of the CDR3 is 16 residues. Trimming cost V 5 bases and J 0 bases, with 14 bases left between them. As DNA, the CDR3 is TGTGCCAGCAGCCCAACAGGGTTACTAGCCAAAAACATTCAGTACTTC. Amino acid sequence: CASSPTGLLAKNIQYF.

The sample holds a few counts of this clone. This chain joins TRBV12-3 or TRBV12-4 and TRBJ1-2, with 7 bases matching TRBD1. CDR3 length equals 13 residues. J was trimmed by 4 bases and V by 7 bases; bases with no gene match: 6. DNA of the CDR3: TGTGCCAGCACCTCAGGGGGATTCTATGGCTACACCTTC. Translating it yields CASTSGGFYGYTF.

The sample holds a few counts of this clone. The chain joins TRBV7-9 to TRBJ1-4; D not certain. The germline V gene encodes CDR1 SEHNR and CDR2 FQNEAQ (reference sequence). V was trimmed by 8 bases and J by 0 bases, leaving 16 bases between them. The CDR3 is 16 amino acids. CDR3 loop: CASGLNLRATNEKLFF. The CDR3 DNA reads TGTGCCAGCGGATTAAATCTACGGGCAACTAATGAAAAACTGTTTTTT.

J is TRBJ1-4 and V is TRBV19, with 9 bases lining up with TRBD1. The V and J ends lost 7 bases and 8 bases, in that order; junction bases with no gene match: 8. The CDR3 is 14 residues long. Germline V lookup: CDR1 LNHDA, CDR2 SQIVND (reference sequence). This CDR3 is CASTLTGGHEKLFF. CDR3 sequence (DNA): TGTGCCAGTACCCTGACAGGGGGACACGAAAAACTGTTTTTT.